Listed below are T cell receptor beta chains from one sample, sequenced in a study of T cell clonotyping in hematopoietic cell transplantation. Method: immunoSEQ multiplex PCR; TCRdb's copy keeps in-frame clones and lacks some. The repertoire consists of approximately 8,400 clones, with about 69% occurring once and the leading ten covering around 20%. The material sequenced was peripheral blood mononuclear cells, taken 100 days after allogeneic stem cell transplant. These receptor sequences come from a male patient between 55 and 70 years old who had an allogeneic stem cell transplant from an unrelated donor, so the T cells may come from the graft donor. Some clones in this sample may be carry-over from other donors' samples. CDR3s include the opening cysteine and the closing phenylalanine or tryptophan. Each record gives: J gene, D gene, V gene, clone size, CDR3 protein, CDR3 DNA. A D gene is named only where the DNA matches it firmly. Size tells how often a clone was seen (once, few, many) or the class of an expanded clone, and some rows leave it out.

>TRBJ1-5|-|TRBV7-8|-
CASSLNGAGKQPQHF
TGTGCCAGCAGCTTAAACGGGGCAGGCAAGCAGCCCCAGCATTTT
>TRBJ1-4|-|TRBV5-1|-
CASSPTGTNNEKLFF
TGCGCCAGCAGCCCTACAGGGACCAATAATGAAAAACTGTTTTTT
>TRBJ1-2|-|TRBV7-9|once
CASSAFWRAPTTANYGYTF
TGTGCCAGCAGCGCGTTTTGGAGGGCTCCGACTACAGCTAACTATGGCTACACCTTC
>TRBJ1-5|-|TRBV6-5|-
CASSEFGGQTQHF
TGTGCCAGCAGTGAATTCGGGGGGCAAACCCAGCATTTT
>TRBJ2-7|-|TRBV14|-
CASSQGARVAFTIYEQYF
TGTGCCAGCAGCCAAGGTGCCCGGGTGGCCTTTACTATCTACGAGCAGTACTTC
>TRBJ1-2|-|TRBV7-9|few
CASSLTGHSYGYTF
TGTGCCAGCAGCTTAACAGGGCACAGCTATGGCTACACCTTC
>TRBJ1-1|-|TRBV5-1|-
CASSLGYTNTEAFF
TGCGCCAGCAGCTTGGGCTACACAAACACTGAAGCTTTCTTT
>TRBJ2-7|TRBD1|TRBV6-1|medium-sized
CASGGQGVAYEQYF
TGTGCCAGCGGGGGACAGGGGGTCGCCTACGAGCAGTACTTC
>TRBJ2-7|TRBD2|TRBV11-2|many
CASSLETSGYEQYF
TGTGCCAGCAGCTTAGAAACTAGCGGCTACGAGCAGTACTTC
>TRBJ2-4|TRBD2|TRBV2|medium-sized
CASSDSEPGLVYF
TGTGCCAGCAGTGATTCGGAACCGGGACTAGTATACTTC
>TRBJ1-1|-|TRBV7-9|-
CASSLEGNTEAFF
TGTGCCAGCAGCTTAGAGGGGAACACTGAAGCTTTCTTT